This T cell receptor beta chain was found in a study of CD8 T cells in Susac syndrome. Study conclusions and caveats: The authors acknowledged that their TCR sequencing and HLA analysis involved a relatively small number of individuals.

Reverse transcription of about 0.5 to 1 ug RNA used random hexamers. The authors amplified TCR beta CDR3 across 54 Vbeta and 13 Jbeta using immunoSEQ multiplex PCR. TCRdb re-called the immunoSEQ multiplex PCR reads with MiXCR, one entry per CDR3 protein. This table has about 130,000 distinct CDR3 sequences, about 90% appearing once. Bulk CD8+ and CD4+ cells came from magnetic negative isolation; CD8+ TEMRA by FACS. The V end was cut by 4 bases, the J end by 2 bases, with 16 bases between. This CDR3 contains 16 residues. The germline gives CDR1 LGHDT, CDR2 YNNKEL (reference sequence). With respect to this clonotype: Its specificity is not known.

This chain joins TRBV3-1 and TRBJ2-3, with D possibly TRBD1 on 5 matching bases. The TCR was taken from a human donor with multiple sclerosis. Sequencing input: CD8+ T cells from PBMCs. The CDR3 sequence is CASSPVTVGNTDTQYF. CDR3 in DNA: TGTGCCAGCAGCCCAGTGACAGTGGGAAACACAGATACGCAGTATTTT.